This T cell receptor beta chain originates from a study of tumor-infiltrating lymphocytes in primary liver carcinoma. Across the study: With diameters of roughly 4 to 10 cm, tumors were stage T1-T3 N0M0.

A word on this clonotype: Its matching antigen is unknown. No conserved phenylalanine or tryptophan ends this CDR3, so it is likely a read error.

The CDR3 covers 15 residues. Germline CDR1 SGHNT, CDR2 YYREEE (reference sequence). The V gene lost 0 bases and the J gene lost 8 bases, with 15 bases spanning the gap. TCR beta cDNA came from roughly 0.45 ug total RNA, primed with a constant-region primer. What produced the TCR beta libraries was three nested multiplex PCR rounds using slightly modified ARM-PCR. Rounds one and two of PCR, each of roughly 10 cycles, were primed with TRBV1-TRBV30 forward primers and a C-beta reverse primer. Using its own MiXCR run on the multiplex PCR reads, TCRdb lists one record per CDR3 protein. Here the sample spans 40,000 to 45,000 distinct CDR3 sequences, 73% being singletons. The study co-extracted DNA and RNA from around 18-30 mg of unsorted bulk tissue. All patients had surgically resected primary liver carcinoma. Chronic HBV infection, which was untreated, was present in the patients. Study-wide points: Merely about 8-25% of top clones occurred in all five tumor regions.

The chain joins TRBV5-4 to TRBJ2-1; no firm D call. This TCR derives from a man in his forties or fifties with primary liver carcinoma and hepatitis B virus infection. Sequences were obtained from liver tumor tissue from sampling region 2. Subset meaning: tumor region T2, inferior pole. CDR3 loop: CASSLGGPVRDEQFS. The CDR3, as DNA: TGTGCCAGCAGCTTGGGCGGACCGGTTCGGGATGAGCAGTTCTCC.